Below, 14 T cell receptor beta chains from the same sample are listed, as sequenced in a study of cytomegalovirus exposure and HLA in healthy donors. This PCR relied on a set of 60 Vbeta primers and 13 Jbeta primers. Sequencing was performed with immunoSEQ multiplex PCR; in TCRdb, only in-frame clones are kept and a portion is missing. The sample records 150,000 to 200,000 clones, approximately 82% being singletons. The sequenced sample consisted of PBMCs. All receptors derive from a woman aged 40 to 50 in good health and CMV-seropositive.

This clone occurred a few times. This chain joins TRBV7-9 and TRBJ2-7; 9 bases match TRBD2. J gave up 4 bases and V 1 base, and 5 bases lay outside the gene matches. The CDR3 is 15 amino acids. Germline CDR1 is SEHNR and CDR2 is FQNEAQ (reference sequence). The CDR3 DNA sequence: TGTGCCAGCAGCTTAGGTAGCGGGAGATCTTACGAGCAGTACTTC. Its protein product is CASSLGSGRSYEQYF. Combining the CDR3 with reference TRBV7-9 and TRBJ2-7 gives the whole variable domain DTGVSQNPRHKITKRGQNVTFRCDPISEHNRLYWYRQTLGQGPEFLTYFQNEAQLEKSRLLSDRFSAERPKGSFSTLEIQRTEQGDSAMYLCASSLGSGRSYEQYFGPGTRLTVT.

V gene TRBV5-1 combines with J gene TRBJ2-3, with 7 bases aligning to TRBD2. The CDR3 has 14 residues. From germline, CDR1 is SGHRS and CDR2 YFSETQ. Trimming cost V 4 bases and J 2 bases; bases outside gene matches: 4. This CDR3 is CASSIGTNTDTQYF. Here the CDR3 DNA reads TGCGCCAGCAGCATAGGGACTAACACAGATACGCAGTATTTT.

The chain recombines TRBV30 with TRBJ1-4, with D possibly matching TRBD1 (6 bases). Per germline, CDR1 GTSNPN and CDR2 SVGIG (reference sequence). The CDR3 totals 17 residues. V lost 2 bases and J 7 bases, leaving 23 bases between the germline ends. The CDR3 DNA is TGTGCCTGGAGTCGGGGGGGGGCGTCGAAGGGTGGTGAAAAACTGTTTTTT. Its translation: CAWSRGGASKGGEKLFF.

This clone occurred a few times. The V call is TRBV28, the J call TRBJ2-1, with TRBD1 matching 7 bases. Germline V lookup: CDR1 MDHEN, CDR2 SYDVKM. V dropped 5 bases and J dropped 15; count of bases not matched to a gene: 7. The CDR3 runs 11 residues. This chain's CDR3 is CASSRDREGFF. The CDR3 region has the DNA TGTGCCAGCAGTCGTGACAGGGAAGGGTTCTTC.

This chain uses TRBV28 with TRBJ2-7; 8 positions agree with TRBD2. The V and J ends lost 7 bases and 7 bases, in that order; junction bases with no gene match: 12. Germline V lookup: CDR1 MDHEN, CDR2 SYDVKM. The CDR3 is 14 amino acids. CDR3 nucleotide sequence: TGTGCCAGCACCCTCGGGGGGGGCCCAAAGGAGCAGTACTTC. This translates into CASTLGGGPKEQYF.

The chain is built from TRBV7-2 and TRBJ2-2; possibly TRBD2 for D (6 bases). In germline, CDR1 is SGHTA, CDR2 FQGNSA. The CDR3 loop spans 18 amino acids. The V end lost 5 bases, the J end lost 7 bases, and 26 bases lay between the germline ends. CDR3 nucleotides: TGTGCCAGCAGCCCAGCCGGGTTCCTTCGGGGGAGTATCGGGGAGCTGTTTTTT. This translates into CASSPAGFLRGSIGELFF.

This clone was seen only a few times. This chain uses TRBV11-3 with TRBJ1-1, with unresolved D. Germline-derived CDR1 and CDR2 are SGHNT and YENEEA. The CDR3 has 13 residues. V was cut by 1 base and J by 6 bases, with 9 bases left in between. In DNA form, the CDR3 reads TGTGCCAGCAGCTTAGCCCCAAACTCTGAAGCTTTCTTT. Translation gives CASSLAPNSEAFF. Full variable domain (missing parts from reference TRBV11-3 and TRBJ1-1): EAGVVQSPRYKIIEKKQPVAFWCNPISGHNTLYWYLQNLGQGPELLIRYENEEAVDDSQLPKDRFSAERLKGVDSTLKIQPAELGDSAVYLCASSLAPNSEAFFGQGTRLTVV.

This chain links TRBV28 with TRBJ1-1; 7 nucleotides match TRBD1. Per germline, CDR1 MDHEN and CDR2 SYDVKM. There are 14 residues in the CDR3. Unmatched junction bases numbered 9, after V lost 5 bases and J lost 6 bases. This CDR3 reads CASSPITGDAEAFF. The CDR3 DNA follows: TGTGCCAGCAGTCCAATAACAGGGGACGCTGAAGCTTTCTTT.

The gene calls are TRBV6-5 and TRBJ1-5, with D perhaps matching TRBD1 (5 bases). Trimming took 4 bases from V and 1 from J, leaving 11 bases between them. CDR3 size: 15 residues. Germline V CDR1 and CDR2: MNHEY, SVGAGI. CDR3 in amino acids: CASSLQKGSNQPQHF. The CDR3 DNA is TGTGCCAGCAGTTTACAGAAGGGGAGCAATCAGCCCCAGCATTTT.

CDR3 in amino acids: CASTSSGAGYTF. The CDR3 nucleotides are TGTGCCAGCACCTCCTCAGGGGCCGGCTACACCTTC. The chain links TRBV28 to TRBJ1-2; tentatively, D is TRBD1 (6 bases). Per germline, CDR1 MDHEN and CDR2 SYDVKM. Trimming cost V 7 bases and J 8 bases, with 14 bases left between them. The CDR3 runs to 12 residues.

CDR3 nucleotides: TGTGCCAGCTCATCAGTCCAGGGGGCCCGAACTGAAGCTTTCTTT. Translating gives CASSSVQGARTEAFF. The chain uses TRBV18 and TRBJ1-1, with TRBD1 matching 8 bases. CDR3 length: 15 amino acids. Germline CDR1 is KGHSH and CDR2 is LQKENI. J lost 5 bases, V lost 5 bases, and 10 bases had no gene match.

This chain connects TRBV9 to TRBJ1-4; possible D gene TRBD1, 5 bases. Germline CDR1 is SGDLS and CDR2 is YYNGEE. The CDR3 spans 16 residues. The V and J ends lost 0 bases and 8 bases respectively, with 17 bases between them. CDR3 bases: TGTGCCAGCAGCGTAGGCCAGGGCAGGCCCCTAGAAAAACTGTTTTTT. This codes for CASSVGQGRPLEKLFF.

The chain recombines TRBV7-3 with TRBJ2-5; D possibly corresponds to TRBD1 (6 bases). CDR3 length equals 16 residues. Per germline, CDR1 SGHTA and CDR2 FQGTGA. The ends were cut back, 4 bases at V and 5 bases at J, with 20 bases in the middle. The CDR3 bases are TGTGCCAGCAGCTCAGGGGCGCTCGGTTTCCGGGAGACCCAGTACTTC. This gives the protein CASSSGALGFRETQYF.

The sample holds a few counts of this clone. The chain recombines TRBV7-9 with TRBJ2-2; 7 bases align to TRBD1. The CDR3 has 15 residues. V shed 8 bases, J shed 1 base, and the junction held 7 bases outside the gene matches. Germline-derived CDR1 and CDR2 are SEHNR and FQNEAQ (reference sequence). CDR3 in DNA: TGTGCCAGCCCAAAGGGACAGTTGAACACCGGGGAGCTGTTTTTT. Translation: CASPKGQLNTGELFF.